This T cell receptor (beta chain) was sequenced in a study of cytomegalovirus exposure and HLA in healthy donors. A single count supports this clone. Antigen: not known. V was trimmed by 5 bases and J by 5 bases, leaving 14 bases between them. Germline V CDR1 and CDR2: SGHRS, YFSETQ. This CDR3 is 13 amino acids long. The study ran its PCR with 60 Vbeta and 13 Jbeta primers. TCRdb's copy holds only in-frame clones and misses some; the assay was immunoSEQ multiplex PCR. The sample has roughly 150,000 clones; roughly 85% are singletons. Regarding the study as a whole: Follow-up analysis seemed to connect common viral pathogens with several of the most significant clusters identified. Most subjects had HLA-A and HLA-B alleles reportedly predicted accurately by TCR beta sequences. Across donors, sequencing depth was assumed by presence/absence analyses to be roughly uniform. It was only CMV serostatus that was available as immune exposure information.

Sequenced input: PBMCs. V gene TRBV5-1 combines with J gene TRBJ2-7; perhaps TRBD1 as D (6 bases). The TCR comes from a boy younger than 10 in good health and CMV-seronegative. This chain's CDR3 is CASSRGRSNEQYF. CDR3 bases: TGCGCCAGCAGTAGGGGGAGATCCAACGAGCAGTACTTC.